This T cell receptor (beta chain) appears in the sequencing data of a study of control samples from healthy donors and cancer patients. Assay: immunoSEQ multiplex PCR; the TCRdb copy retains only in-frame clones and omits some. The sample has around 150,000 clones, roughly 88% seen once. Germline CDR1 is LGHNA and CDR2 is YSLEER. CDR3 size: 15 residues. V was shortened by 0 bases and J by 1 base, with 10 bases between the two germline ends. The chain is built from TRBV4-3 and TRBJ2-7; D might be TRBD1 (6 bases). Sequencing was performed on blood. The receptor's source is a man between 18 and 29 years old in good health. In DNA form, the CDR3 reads TGCGCCAGCAGCCAAGATAAACAGGGTTCCTACGAGCAGTACTTC. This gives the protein CASSQDKQGSYEQYF.